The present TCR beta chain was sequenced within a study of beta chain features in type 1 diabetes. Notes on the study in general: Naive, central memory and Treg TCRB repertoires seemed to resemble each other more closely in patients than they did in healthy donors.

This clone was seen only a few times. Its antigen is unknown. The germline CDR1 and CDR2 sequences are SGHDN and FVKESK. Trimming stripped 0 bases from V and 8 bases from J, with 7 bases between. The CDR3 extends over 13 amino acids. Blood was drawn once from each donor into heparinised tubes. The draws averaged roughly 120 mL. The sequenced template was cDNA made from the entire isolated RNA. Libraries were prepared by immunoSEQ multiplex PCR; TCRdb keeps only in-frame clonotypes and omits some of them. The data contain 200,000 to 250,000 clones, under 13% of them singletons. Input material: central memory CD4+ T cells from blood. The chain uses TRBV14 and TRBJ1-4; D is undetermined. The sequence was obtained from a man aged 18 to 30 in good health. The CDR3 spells CASSQDLREKLFF. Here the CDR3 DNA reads TGTGCCAGCAGCCAAGATTTGAGGGAAAAACTGTTTTTT.